The 25 T cell receptor beta chains listed next were all sequenced from one sample in a study of metastatic and nonmetastatic thyroid tumors. All patients were treatment-naive before thyroid surgery. TCRdb re-called the PCR reads with MiXCR. The sample holds some 17,000 clones, around 25% seen once. The source material was adjacent normal tissue. All receptors come from a female donor with papillary thyroid cancer or a benign thyroid nodule (not recorded which). Some clones in this sample may be carry-over from other donors' samples.

The chain couples TRBV9 to TRBJ2-1; either TRBD1 or TRBD2 may fit D (6 bases each). This CDR3 region has 16 residues. Germline values: CDR1 SGDLS, CDR2 YYNGEE. V gave up 0 bases and J gave up 4 bases, with 14 bases separating them. The CDR3 DNA reads as TGTGCCAGCAGCGTAGGAAGGGGGACTGGATACAATGAGCAGTTCTTC. The encoded protein is CASSVGRGTGYNEQFF.

The chain is built from TRBV6-2 or TRBV6-3 and TRBJ2-1; a weak D match, TRBD2 (6 bases). CDR3 length equals 13 residues. Deletions cut 0 bases from V and 7 bases from J, with 7 bases between. In germline, CDR1 is MNHEY, CDR2 SVGEGT. The CDR3 protein is CASSYSRGNEQFF. DNA for the CDR3: TGTGCCAGCAGTTACTCTCGGGGGAATGAGCAGTTCTTC.

This clone was observed a few times. The chain recombines TRBV6-1 with TRBJ2-1; either TRBD1 or TRBD2 may fit D (5 bases each). The CDR3 covers 12 residues. Germline lookup yields CDR1 MNHNS and CDR2 SASEGT. V shed 6 bases and J shed 6 bases, with 9 bases lying between them. CDR3 bases: TGTGCCAGCAGCGGGACCCTCAATGAGCAGTTCTTC. Translation gives CASSGTLNEQFF.

A few counts support this clone. The chain employs TRBV12-3 or TRBV12-4 and TRBJ1-1, with TRBD1 as a possible D gene (5 bases). V lost 7 bases and J 6 bases, leaving 15 bases between the germline ends. This CDR3 spans 13 amino acids. The CDR3 sequence: CASTGLGDAEAFF. For the CDR3, the DNA is TGTGCCAGCACGGGGTTGGGGGACGCTGAAGCTTTCTTT.

In its sample, this clone is medium-sized. The J gene is TRBJ2-7, the V gene TRBV2, with D possibly TRBD2 on 6 matching bases. CDR1 is SNHLY, CDR2 FYNNEI, per germline. The V gene lost 6 bases and the J gene lost 6 bases, with 15 bases spanning the gap. The CDR3 has 13 residues. CDR3 sequence: CASRSTSFGEQYF. DNA for the CDR3: TGTGCCAGCAGATCGACTAGTTTTGGCGAGCAGTACTTC.

This clone was counted ten times or more. The V and J genes are TRBV4-1 and TRBJ2-3; a weak D match, TRBD2 (6 bases). V was cut by 1 base and J by 0 bases, with 8 bases left in between. The CDR3 contains 15 residues. The germline V gene encodes CDR1 MGHRA and CDR2 YSYEKL. CDR3 nucleotide sequence: TGCGCCAGCAGCCAAGGGGCGGGGAGCACAGATACGCAGTATTTT. Residues: CASSQGAGSTDTQYF.

This clone has only a few counts. This chain joins TRBV5-1 and TRBJ2-6; D gene uncertain. The germline gives CDR1 SGHRS, CDR2 YFSETQ. V lost 0 bases and J 0 bases, leaving 16 bases between the germline ends. This CDR3 region has 19 residues. The CDR3 is CASSLAGGRRNSGANVLTF. In DNA, the CDR3 is TGCGCCAGCAGCTTGGCCGGTGGCAGAAGAAACTCTGGGGCCAACGTCCTGACTTTC. Drawing the rest from reference TRBV5-1 and TRBJ2-6, the complete variable domain is KAGVTQTPRYLIKTRGQQVTLSCSPISGHRSVSWYQQTPGQGLQFLFEYFSETQRNKGNFPGRFSGRQFSNSRSEMNVSTLELGDSALYLCASSLAGGRRNSGANVLTFGAGSRLTVL.

The table lists this clone with many counts. The chain couples TRBV11-2 to TRBJ2-2; D unresolved. Germline V gene data show CDR1 as SGHAT and CDR2 as FQNNGV. This CDR3 is 12 amino acids long. V was cut by 5 bases and J by 8 bases, with 9 bases left in between. The CDR3 loop is CASSLKHGELFF. The CDR3 bases are TGTGCCAGCAGCCTCAAACATGGGGAGCTGTTTTTT.

In this sample, this clone turned up many times. The gene calls are TRBV5-1 and TRBJ1-1; 9 nucleotides line up with TRBD1. The CDR3 length is 18 residues. Germline lookup yields CDR1 SGHRS and CDR2 YFSETQ. With V trimmed by 5 bases and J by 1 base, 15 bases remained unmatched. CDR3 sequence (DNA): TGCGCCAGCAGTCCTTTCCGGGGACAGGGCCTTACGAACACTGAAGCTTTCTTT. It translates to CASSPFRGQGLTNTEAFF. Full variable domain (remainder filled in from reference TRBV5-1 and TRBJ1-1): KAGVTQTPRYLIKTRGQQVTLSCSPISGHRSVSWYQQTPGQGLQFLFEYFSETQRNKGNFPGRFSGRQFSNSRSEMNVSTLELGDSALYLCASSPFRGQGLTNTEAFFGQGTRLTVV.

The chain couples TRBV5-1 to TRBJ2-7; D is unclear. In germline, CDR1 is SGHRS, CDR2 YFSETQ. The V and J ends lost 4 bases and 3 bases respectively, with 8 bases between them. CDR3 length equals 12 residues. As DNA, the CDR3 is TGCGCCAGCAGCCAGCGCGACTACGAGCAGTACTTC. It is translated as CASSQRDYEQYF. The entire variable domain, with the rest obtained from reference TRBV5-1 and TRBJ2-7, is as follows: KAGVTQTPRYLIKTRGQQVTLSCSPISGHRSVSWYQQTPGQGLQFLFEYFSETQRNKGNFPGRFSGRQFSNSRSEMNVSTLELGDSALYLCASSQRDYEQYFGPGTRLTVT.

This clone was observed at least ten times. The V gene is TRBV14, the J gene TRBJ2-4; D not certain. CDR3 size: 13 residues. CDR1 is SGHDN, CDR2 FVKESK, per germline. V was trimmed by 3 bases and J by 2 bases, leaving 5 bases between them. The chain's CDR3 is CASSQSTKNIQYF. CDR3 nucleotide sequence: TGTGCCAGCAGCCAGTCCACCAAAAACATTCAGTACTTC.

This clone is categorized as medium-sized. Other nucleotide sequences from this sample produce the same CDR3. The chain recombines TRBV6-1 with TRBJ2-7; 7 bases fit TRBD1. This CDR3 contains 14 residues. V was pared by 5 bases and J by 0 bases, with 4 bases of the junction left unmatched. Germline V gene data show CDR1 as MNHNS and CDR2 as SASEGT. CDR3 protein: CASSRQGGSYEQYF. CDR3 DNA sequence: TGTGCCAGCAGTCGACAGGGTGGCTCCTACGAGCAGTACTTC.

This clone was detected once. Since the CDR3 does not end with the conserved phenylalanine or tryptophan, this likely comes from a read error. The V call is TRBV5-1, the J call TRBJ2-1, with TRBD2 identical over 10 bases. This CDR3 spans 16 amino acids. The germline V gene has CDR1 SGHRS and CDR2 YFSETQ. J gave up 8 bases and V 0 bases, and 8 bases lay outside the gene matches. The CDR3 is CASSLGLAGVVDEQFS. The CDR3 coding sequence is TGCGCCAGCAGCTTGGGGCTAGCGGGAGTGGTGGATGAGCAGTTCTCC.

The V and J genes are TRBV7-3 and TRBJ2-2, with D perhaps TRBD1 or TRBD2 (5 bases each). Looked up from germline, CDR1 is SGHTA and CDR2 is FQGTGA. This CDR3 has 18 amino acids. Trimming cost V 1 base and J 5 bases, with 20 bases left between them. CDR3 bases: TGTGCCAGCAGCTTAAATCCCCCTGGGGCATGGGGGACCGGGGAGCTGTTTTTT. Translated, it gives CASSLNPPGAWGTGELFF.

This clone was detected only a few times. This chain joins TRBV6-1 and TRBJ1-2; TRBD1 matches 8 bases. This CDR3 region has 14 residues. The V segment lost 8 bases and the J segment 4 bases; nucleotides outside the gene matches: 9. The germline gives CDR1 MNHNS, CDR2 SASEGT. CDR3 region: CASGQGAVAYGYTF. CDR3 in DNA: TGTGCCAGCGGTCAGGGGGCAGTCGCCTATGGCTACACCTTC.

By sample share, this clone is medium-sized (0.01 to 0.1%). The chain employs TRBV27 and TRBJ2-3; D is ambiguous. Germline CDR1 and CDR2: MNHEY and SMNVEV (reference sequence). The CDR3 length is 13 residues. V lost 5 bases to trimming and J lost 2 bases, with 8 bases between them. CDR3 nucleotides: TGTGCCAGCAGTAGGTCCCTCACAGATACGCAGTATTTT. This gives the protein CASSRSLTDTQYF.

This clone was seen at least ten times. CDR3 sequence (DNA): TGTGCCAGCTCACCCCGAGGGGCCCTCTATGGCTACACCTTC. Translation gives CASSPRGALYGYTF. The chain employs TRBV18 and TRBJ1-2; D might be TRBD1 (5 bases). V was shortened by 3 bases and J by 4 bases, with 12 bases between the two germline ends. Germline CDR1 and CDR2: KGHSH and LQKENI. The length of the CDR3 is 14 residues.

Judged by abundance, this clone is medium-sized (0.01 to 0.1%). The gene calls are TRBV6-1 and TRBJ2-3; D not resolved. The V and J ends lost 5 bases and 2 bases respectively, with 2 bases between them. From germline, CDR1 is MNHNS and CDR2 SASEGT. CDR3 length equals 11 residues. The CDR3 sequence is CASSNTDTQYF. The CDR3, as DNA: TGTGCCAGCAGTAACACAGATACGCAGTATTTT.

The chain recombines TRBV20-1 with TRBJ1-5; D is unclear. Germline CDR1 is DFQATT and CDR2 is SNEGSKA (reference sequence). Trimming pared 1 base from V and 7 bases from J, leaving 11 bases between. This CDR3 has 13 amino acids. As DNA, the CDR3 is TGCAGTGCTAGAGCGGTCTGGAACCAGCCCCAGCATTTT. Residues: CSARAVWNQPQHF.

This clone was counted ten times or more. Other DNA sequences in this specimen translate into the identical CDR3. The J gene is TRBJ1-5, the V gene TRBV20-1; 8 nucleotides align to TRBD1. The J segment lost 5 bases and the V segment lost 6 bases, leaving 18 bases of the junction unmatched. The germline V gene has CDR1 DFQATT and CDR2 SNEGSKA (reference sequence). This CDR3 is 17 amino acids long. The CDR3 nucleotides are TGCAGTGCCCAGAAAGCGGGCTGGCAGGGGGCCTATCAGCCCCAGCATTTT. Translation: CSAQKAGWQGAYQPQHF.

On this clone: A junction boundary mismatches the germline segment, possibly from a read error. The chain joins TRBV12-3 or TRBV12-4 to TRBJ2-7; the D gene is possibly TRBD2 (6 bases). The CDR3 has 15 amino acids. The CDR3 coding sequence is TGTGCCAGCAGTTCCGAAGCGGGTCGGCTCTACGAGCAGTGCTTC. Protein sequence: CASSSEAGRLYEQCF.

There are a few counts of this clone. This chain connects TRBV27 to TRBJ2-7, with 8 nucleotides matching TRBD1. The CDR3 loop spans 15 amino acids. Germline-derived CDR1 and CDR2 are MNHEY and SMNVEV (reference sequence). Trimming took 0 bases from V and 5 from J; bases not matched to a gene: 6. CDR3 coding DNA: TGTGCCAGCAGTTTATCCCGGACAGGGTTTAACGAGCAGTACTTC. This encodes CASSLSRTGFNEQYF.

This clone appeared many times. J is TRBJ1-1 and V is TRBV20-1; tentatively, D is TRBD1 (6 bases). The V gene lost 0 bases and the J gene lost 0 bases, with 17 bases spanning the gap. This CDR3 is 17 amino acids long. Per the germline V gene, CDR1 is DFQATT and CDR2 is SNEGSKA (reference sequence). Written as DNA, the CDR3 is TGCAGTGCTAGAGATGGGGGCCACCCATTCGTGAACACTGAAGCTTTCTTT. This gives the protein CSARDGGHPFVNTEAFF.

This clone is medium-sized by share. V is TRBV6-1 and J is TRBJ1-2, with D possibly matching TRBD1 (6 bases). In germline, CDR1 is MNHNS, CDR2 SASEGT. This CDR3 contains 11 residues. V lost 6 bases to trimming and J lost 4 bases, with 6 bases between them. DNA of the CDR3: TGTGCCAGCAGGACAGGCTATGGCTACACCTTC. Residues: CASRTGYGYTF.

Comments on this clone: The identical CDR3 is also encoded by other nucleotide sequences in the sample. This rearrangement joins TRBV12-3 or TRBV12-4 to TRBJ2-7; D tentatively fits TRBD1 or TRBD2 (5 bases each). Between the trimmed V and J ends, which lost 5 bases and 13 bases, there was a span of 18 bases. This CDR3 spans 12 amino acids. DNA for the CDR3: TGTGCCAGCAGTCCTACAGGCGGGCACAGATACTTC. Its protein product is CASSPTGGHRYF.